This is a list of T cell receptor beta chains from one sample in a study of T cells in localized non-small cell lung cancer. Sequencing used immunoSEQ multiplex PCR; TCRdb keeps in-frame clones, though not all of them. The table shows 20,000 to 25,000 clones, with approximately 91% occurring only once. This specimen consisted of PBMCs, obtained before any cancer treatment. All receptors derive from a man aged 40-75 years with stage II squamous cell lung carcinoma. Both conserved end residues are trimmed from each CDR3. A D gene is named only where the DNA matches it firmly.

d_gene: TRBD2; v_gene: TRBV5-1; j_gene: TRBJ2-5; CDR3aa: ASSLASGVQETQY
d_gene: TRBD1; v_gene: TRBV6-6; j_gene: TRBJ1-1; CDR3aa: ATFRGYTEAF
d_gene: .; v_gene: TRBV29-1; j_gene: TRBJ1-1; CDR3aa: SVGPLPGDGTKNTEAF
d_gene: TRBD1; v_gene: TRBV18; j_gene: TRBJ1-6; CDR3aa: ASSQGQNNSPLH
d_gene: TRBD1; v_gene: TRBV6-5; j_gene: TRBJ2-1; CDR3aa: ASSRDRAGFEQF
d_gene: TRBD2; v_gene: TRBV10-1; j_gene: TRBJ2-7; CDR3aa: ASSPGGVLY
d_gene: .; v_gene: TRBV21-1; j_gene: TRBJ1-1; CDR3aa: ASSKGSGSNTEAF
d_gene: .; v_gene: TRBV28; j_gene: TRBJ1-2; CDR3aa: ASRPGNYGYT
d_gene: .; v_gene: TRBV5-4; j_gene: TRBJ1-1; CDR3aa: ASSLKTGNTEAF
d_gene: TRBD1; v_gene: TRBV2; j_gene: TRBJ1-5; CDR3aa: ASSLQGAGQPQH
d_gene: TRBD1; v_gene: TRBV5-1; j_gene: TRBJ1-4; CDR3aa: ASSLVRQGTAPGEKLF
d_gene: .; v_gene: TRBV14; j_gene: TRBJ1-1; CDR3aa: ASSQDVGGGVNTEAF
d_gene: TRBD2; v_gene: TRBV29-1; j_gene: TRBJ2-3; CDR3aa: SVEGTSGGYGTDTQY
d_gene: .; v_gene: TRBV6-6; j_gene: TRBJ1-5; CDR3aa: ASSFKVSGNQPQH
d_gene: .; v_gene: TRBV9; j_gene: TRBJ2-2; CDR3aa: ASSVLSEAGELF
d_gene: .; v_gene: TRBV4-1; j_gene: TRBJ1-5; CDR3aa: ASSQGRQRNQPQH
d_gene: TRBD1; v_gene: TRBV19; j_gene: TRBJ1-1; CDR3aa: ASSIEETGGKAF
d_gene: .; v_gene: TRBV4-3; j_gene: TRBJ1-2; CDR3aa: ASSPGAGYGYT
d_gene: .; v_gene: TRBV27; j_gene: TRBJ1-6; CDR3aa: ASSLYVSYNSPLH
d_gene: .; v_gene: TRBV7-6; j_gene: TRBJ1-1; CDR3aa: ASSLGTVTEAF
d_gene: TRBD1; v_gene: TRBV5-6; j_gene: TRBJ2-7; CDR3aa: ASSLGDRAEQY
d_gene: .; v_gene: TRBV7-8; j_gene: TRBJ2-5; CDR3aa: ASSSPQVAWRETQY
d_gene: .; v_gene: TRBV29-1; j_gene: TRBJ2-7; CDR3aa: SVEDSTYEQY
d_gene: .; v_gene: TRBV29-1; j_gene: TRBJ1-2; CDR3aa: SVAGFGYT
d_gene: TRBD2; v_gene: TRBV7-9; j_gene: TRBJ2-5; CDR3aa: ASSSGLAVSKETQY
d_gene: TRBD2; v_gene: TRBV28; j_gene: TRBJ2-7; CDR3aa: ASTPGLAGAMTYEQY
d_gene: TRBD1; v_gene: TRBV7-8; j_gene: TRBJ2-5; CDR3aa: ASSLVRTGGEETQY
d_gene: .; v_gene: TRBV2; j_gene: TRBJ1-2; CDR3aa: ASSRGQSNYGYT
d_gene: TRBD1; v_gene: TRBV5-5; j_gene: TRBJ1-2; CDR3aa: ASSLTAGGGNGYT
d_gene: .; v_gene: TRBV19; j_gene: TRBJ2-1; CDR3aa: ASSPPSFPYNEQF
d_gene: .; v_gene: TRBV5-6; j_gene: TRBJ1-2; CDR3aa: ASSPDRYSYYGYT
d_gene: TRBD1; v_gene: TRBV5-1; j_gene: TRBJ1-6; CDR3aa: ASSLGQGIESSPLH
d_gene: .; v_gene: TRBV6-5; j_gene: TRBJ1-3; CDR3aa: ASRLDSSSGNTIY
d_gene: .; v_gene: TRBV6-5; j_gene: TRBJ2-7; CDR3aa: ASSYGSALVEQY
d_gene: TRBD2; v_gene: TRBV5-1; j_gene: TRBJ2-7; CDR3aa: ASSPKLGGKYEQY
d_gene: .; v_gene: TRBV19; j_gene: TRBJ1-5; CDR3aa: ASSRARGQPQH
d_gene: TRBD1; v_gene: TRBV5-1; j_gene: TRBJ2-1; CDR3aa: ASSWTGLEYNEQF
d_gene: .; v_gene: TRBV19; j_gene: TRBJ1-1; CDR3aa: ASSPRQLYSPNTEAF
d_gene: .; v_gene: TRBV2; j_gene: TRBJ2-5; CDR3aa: ASMMGSQETQY
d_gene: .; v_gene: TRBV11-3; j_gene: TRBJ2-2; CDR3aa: ASSLVATGSTGELF
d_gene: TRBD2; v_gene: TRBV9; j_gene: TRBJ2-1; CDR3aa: ASRGAGDSYNEQF
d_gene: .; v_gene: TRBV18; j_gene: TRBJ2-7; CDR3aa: ASSPLRGGEQY
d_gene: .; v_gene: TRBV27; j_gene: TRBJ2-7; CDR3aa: ASRPGSQGGEQY
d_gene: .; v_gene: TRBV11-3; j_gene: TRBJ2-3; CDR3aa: ASSLSYSTTDTQY
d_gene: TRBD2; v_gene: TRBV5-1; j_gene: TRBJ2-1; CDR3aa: ASSSKREKNEQF
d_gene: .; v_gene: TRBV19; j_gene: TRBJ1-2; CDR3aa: ASSMIGLGYT
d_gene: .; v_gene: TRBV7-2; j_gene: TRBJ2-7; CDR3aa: ASSSPGDGIYEQY
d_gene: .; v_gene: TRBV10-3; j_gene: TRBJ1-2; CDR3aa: AISEAGEDGYT
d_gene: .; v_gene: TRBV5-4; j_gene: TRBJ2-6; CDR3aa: ASRAGRSGANVLT
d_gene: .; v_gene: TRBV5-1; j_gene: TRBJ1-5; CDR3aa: ASSFLGNQPQH
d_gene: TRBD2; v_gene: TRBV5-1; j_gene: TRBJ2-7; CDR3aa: ASSLEAGGLGEQY
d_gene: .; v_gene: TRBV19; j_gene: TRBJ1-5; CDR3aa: ASSKNSGVGNQPQH
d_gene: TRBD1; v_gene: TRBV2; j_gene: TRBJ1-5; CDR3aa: ASSGPGGNDQPQH
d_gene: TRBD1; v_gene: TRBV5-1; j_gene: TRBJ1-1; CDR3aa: ASSLGTGYPEAF
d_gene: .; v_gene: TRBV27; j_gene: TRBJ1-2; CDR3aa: ASSLRDNGSGYT
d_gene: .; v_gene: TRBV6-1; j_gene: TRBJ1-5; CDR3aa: ASSVGSPQH
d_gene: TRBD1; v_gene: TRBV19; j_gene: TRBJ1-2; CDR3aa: ASSRSGQGVGYGYT
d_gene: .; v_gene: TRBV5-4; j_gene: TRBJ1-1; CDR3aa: ASSLLGPGTEAF